The 30 T cell receptor beta chains listed next were all sequenced from one sample in a study of blood T cell repertoires in COVID-19. TCRdb keeps only in-frame clones here, not all; method: immunoSEQ multiplex PCR. Seen here are under 150,000 clones, around 76% observed once, and the top ten hold roughly 4.2%. The sequencing sample was made of peripheral blood. The receptors shown here come from a man between 60 and 75 years old with acute or convalescent COVID-19.

J is TRBJ2-5 and V is TRBV5-1, with 8 bases matching TRBD1. This CDR3 contains 16 residues. Germline CDR1 and CDR2: SGHRS and YFSETQ. Trimming took 3 bases from V and 4 from J; bases not matched to a gene: 11. The DNA for the CDR3 is TGCGCCAGCAGCTCCTTACCGTCGGGACAGGTAGAGACCCAGTACTTC. Translated: CASSSLPSGQVETQYF. Based on the CDR3 plus reference TRBV5-1 and TRBJ2-5, the full variable domain is KAGVTQTPRYLIKTRGQQVTLSCSPISGHRSVSWYQQTPGQGLQFLFEYFSETQRNKGNFPGRFSGRQFSNSRSEMNVSTLELGDSALYLCASSSLPSGQVETQYFGPGTRLLVL.

The chain joins TRBV19 to TRBJ2-7; weak D call: TRBD2 (6 bases). Trimming pared 6 bases from V and 6 bases from J, leaving 12 bases between. Germline CDR1 and CDR2: LNHDA and SQIVND (reference sequence). The CDR3 is 12 residues long. CDR3 nucleotides: TGTGCCAGTAGCGGGAGAGGCTCCGAGCAGTACTTC. Translated, it gives CASSGRGSEQYF.

The chain carries TRBV2 and TRBJ2-3, with D possibly matching TRBD2 (5 bases). Germline assignment: CDR1 SNHLY and CDR2 FYNNEI. The CDR3 spans 15 residues. V lost 6 bases, J lost 3 bases, and 16 bases lay in between. CDR3 loop: CASRVTRSSTDTQYF. DNA for the CDR3: TGTGCCAGCAGGGTCACTAGGAGTTCAACAGATACGCAGTATTTT.

The genes are TRBV6-1 and TRBJ2-6, with D perhaps matching TRBD2 (7 bases). The CDR3 totals 19 residues. CDR1 and CDR2 (germline): MNHNS, SASEGT. V shed 2 bases and J shed 0 bases, with 17 bases lying between them. In DNA form, the CDR3 reads TGTGCCAGCAGTGAAATCCGGGGGGCATCCGGCTCTGGGGCCAACGTCCTGACTTTC. It translates to CASSEIRGASGSGANVLTF.

This chain joins TRBV5-8 and TRBJ2-3; perhaps TRBD1 as D (5 bases). CDR3 length: 17 amino acids. Looked up from germline, CDR1 is SGHTS and CDR2 is YDEGEE. V lost 0 bases and J 2 bases, leaving 16 bases between the germline ends. The CDR3 DNA reads as TGTGCCAGCAGCTTGGAGGAACCCCAGACAGACACAGATACGCAGTATTTT. As protein: CASSLEEPQTDTDTQYF. Using reference TRBV5-8 and TRBJ2-3 for the parts outside the CDR3, the full variable domain is EAGVTQSPTHLIKTRGQQATLRCSPISGHTSVYWYQQALGLGLQFLLWYDEGEERNRGNFPPRFSGRQFPNYSSELNVNALELEDSALYLCASSLEEPQTDTDTQYFGPGTRLTVL.

In DNA, the CDR3 is TGTGCCAGCAGCCCCTCGCCTAGCGGGTTCCCTTCCTACAATGAGCAGTTCTTC. It translates to CASSPSPSGFPSYNEQFF. The V and J genes are TRBV11-2 and TRBJ2-1; TRBD2 matches 8 bases. This CDR3 contains 18 residues. Germline-derived CDR1 and CDR2 are SGHAT and FQNNGV. Germline trimming cut 5 bases from V and 1 base from J; bases unmatched to any gene: 13.

The gene calls are TRBV11-2 and TRBJ2-3; possibly TRBD1 for D (5 bases). Germline lookup yields CDR1 SGHAT and CDR2 FQNNGV. The CDR3 covers 16 residues. The V and J ends lost 5 bases and 11 bases respectively, with 26 bases between them. The CDR3 here is CASSPSGRRLTGVQYF. CDR3 bases: TGTGCCAGCAGCCCCTCGGGCAGAAGGCTAACAGGTGTGCAGTATTTT.

CDR3: CASSPFLTENTEAFF. The CDR3 DNA reads as TGTGCCAGCAGCCCCTTTTTAACAGAGAACACTGAAGCTTTCTTT. The rearrangement joins TRBV7-6 to TRBJ1-1; the D is unclear. V lost 5 bases, J lost 1 base, and 14 bases lay in between. Germline-derived CDR1 and CDR2 are SGHVS and FNYEAQ. The CDR3 loop spans 15 amino acids.

The V and J genes are TRBV10-3 and TRBJ2-1; 9 positions match TRBD1. From germline, CDR1 is ENHRY and CDR2 SYGVKD. This CDR3 spans 14 amino acids. V gave up 6 bases and J gave up 7 bases; unmatched junction bases: 7. The CDR3 sequence: CAISLGTGSNEQFF. The CDR3, as DNA: TGTGCCATCAGCCTCGGGACAGGGTCTAATGAGCAGTTCTTC.

The chain uses TRBV6-5 and TRBJ2-6; D is possibly TRBD2 (6 bases). Germline V CDR1 and CDR2: MNHEY, SVGAGI. This CDR3 comprises 14 residues. The V end lost 6 bases, the J end lost 6 bases, and 12 bases lay between the germline ends. The CDR3 DNA reads TGTGCCAGCAGGCCGGGACTTGAGGCCAACGTCCTGACTTTC. Amino acids: CASRPGLEANVLTF.

The chain uses TRBV30 and TRBJ1-5, with a possible D match to TRBD1 (5 bases). V lost 3 bases and J lost 0, with 9 bases in between. Germline V lookup: CDR1 GTSNPN, CDR2 SVGIG (reference sequence). The CDR3 is made up of 14 amino acids. The CDR3 loop is CAWSRDSSNQPQHF. For the CDR3, the DNA is TGTGCCTGGAGCCGGGACTCTAGCAATCAGCCCCAGCATTTT.

This chain connects TRBV27 to TRBJ2-1; 10 nucleotides line up with TRBD1. The V segment lost 5 bases and the J segment 5 bases; nucleotides outside the gene matches: 6. Germline loops: CDR1 MNHEY, CDR2 SMNVEV (reference sequence). The CDR3 is 15 residues long. The CDR3 is CASSPRQGANNEQFF. CDR3 nucleotide sequence: TGTGCCAGCAGTCCCCGACAGGGGGCAAACAATGAGCAGTTCTTC.

The V and J genes are TRBV2 and TRBJ2-5, with 13 positions matching TRBD2. V gave up 1 base and J gave up 5 bases; unmatched junction bases: 10. The CDR3 length is 18 residues. CDR1 and CDR2 from the germline V gene are SNHLY and FYNNEI. The CDR3: CASSEGLLAGGPSETQYF. The CDR3, as DNA: TGTGCCAGCAGTGAAGGGCTACTAGCGGGAGGGCCCTCGGAGACCCAGTACTTC.

The rearrangement links TRBV19 to TRBJ2-5; TRBD1 agrees at 8 bases. V was clipped by 6 bases and J by 6 bases; unmatched bases: 9. CDR3 length: 14 amino acids. Germline V gene lookup returns CDR1 LNHDA and CDR2 SQIVND (reference sequence). The CDR3 reads CASSPGQGWKTQYF. CDR3 nucleotides: TGTGCCAGTAGCCCCGGACAGGGTTGGAAGACCCAGTACTTC. The full variable domain, rest sourced from reference TRBV19 and TRBJ2-5, is DGGITQSPKYLFRKEGQNVTLSCEQNLNHDAMYWYRQDPGQGLRLIYYSQIVNDFQKGDIAEGYSVSREKKESFPLTVTSAQKNPTAFYLCASSPGQGWKTQYFGPGTRLLVL.

This clone was seen just once. This rearrangement joins TRBV7-9 to TRBJ1-5; D is uncertain. The CDR3 consists of 12 residues. Per germline, CDR1 SEHNR and CDR2 FQNEAQ (reference sequence). Trimming cost V 1 base and J 6 bases, with 4 bases left between them. The CDR3 region is CASSLGGQPQHF. CDR3 nucleotide sequence: TGTGCCAGCAGCTTAGGAGGTCAGCCCCAGCATTTT.

Only a few counts were recorded for this clone. The junction departs from the called germline gene at one end, perhaps through a read error. This sequence joins TRBV6-5 and TRBJ2-1; a possible D gene is TRBD2 (6 bases). CDR3 size: 12 residues. Germline V gives CDR1 MNHEY, CDR2 SVGAGI. The CDR3 loop reads CASSYPGSPPIF. The CDR3 DNA sequence: TGTGCCAGCAGTTACCCCGGGAGCCCGCCCATCTTC.

This clone has only a few counts. The chain has TRBV4-1 and TRBJ2-1, with D unclear. The CDR3 has 16 residues. Germline V gene data show CDR1 as MGHRA and CDR2 as YSYEKL. Deletions cut 2 bases from V and 1 base from J, with 12 bases between. The CDR3 DNA sequence: TGCGCCAGCAGCCAACCAACTAAAGGATCCTACAATGAGCAGTTCTTC. Translated: CASSQPTKGSYNEQFF.

As DNA, the CDR3 is TGTGCCAGCAGTGAATCTATCTACAATGAGCAGTTCTTC. Translated, it gives CASSESIYNEQFF. This chain joins TRBV2 and TRBJ2-1; no reliable D call. Trimming shortened V by 2 bases and J by 3 bases, and 5 bases separated the two germline ends. Germline CDR1 SNHLY, CDR2 FYNNEI. There are 13 residues in the CDR3.

This chain uses TRBV7-8 with TRBJ1-3; unclear D gene. V was clipped by 5 bases and J by 0 bases, with 14 bases between them. The CDR3 totals 16 residues. Germline V gene lookup returns CDR1 SGHVS and CDR2 FQNEAQ. Written as DNA, the CDR3 is TGTGCCAGCAGCCCCCGCCGGGTCCCCTCTGGAAACACCATATATTTT. It codes for CASSPRRVPSGNTIYF. The full variable domain, rest sourced from reference TRBV7-8 and TRBJ1-3, is GAGVSQSPRYKVAKRGQDVALRCDPISGHVSLFWYQQALGQGPEFLTYFQNEAQLDKSGLPSDRFFAERPEGSVSTLKIQRTQQEDSAVYLCASSPRRVPSGNTIYFGEGSWLTVV.

The rearrangement joins TRBV7-2 to TRBJ1-2, with TRBD1 identical over 12 bases. The V gene end was trimmed by 0 bases and the J gene end by 8 bases; junction bases not matched to a gene: 7. CDR3 length: 16 residues. Germline V gene data show CDR1 as SGHTA and CDR2 as FQGNSA. CDR3 residues: CASSLAGTGGLRGYTF. The CDR3 nucleotides are TGTGCCAGCAGCTTAGCCGGGACAGGGGGCCTTAGAGGCTACACCTTC.

The chain carries TRBV18 and TRBJ1-2; 10 nucleotides match TRBD1. CDR1 KGHSH and CDR2 LQKENI come from the germline V gene. The CDR3 consists of 15 residues. With 0 bases clipped from V and 6 bases from J, the junction kept 4 bases outside the gene matches. DNA for the CDR3: TGTGCCAGCTCACCACCCGAGGGACAGGGGCATGGCTACACCTTC. Translation gives CASSPPEGQGHGYTF.

This clone was recorded many times. The chain couples TRBV5-6 to TRBJ1-1, with D unclear. The ends were cut back, 4 bases at V and 1 base at J, with 14 bases in the middle. Germline assignment: CDR1 SGHDT and CDR2 YYEEEE. The CDR3 extends over 15 amino acids. The CDR3: CASSPFSAGNTEAFF. The CDR3 coding sequence is TGTGCCAGCAGCCCTTTTTCGGCAGGGAACACTGAAGCTTTCTTT.

To note about this clone: At the DNA level, this CDR3 is encoded by other sequences in the same sample as well. The chain combines TRBV5-1 with TRBJ1-3; D uncertain. The CDR3 is 14 residues long. V was shortened by 0 bases and J by 0 bases, with 4 bases between the two germline ends. Germline V gene lookup returns CDR1 SGHRS and CDR2 YFSETQ. The CDR3 is CASSLASSGNTIYF. The CDR3 region has the DNA TGCGCCAGCAGCTTGGCCAGCTCTGGAAACACCATATATTTT.

The J gene is TRBJ2-2, the V gene TRBV9; 12 bases match TRBD2. This CDR3 contains 18 residues. The V and J ends lost 0 bases and 5 bases, in that order; junction bases with no gene match: 8. The germline V gene has CDR1 SGDLS and CDR2 YYNGEE. Here the CDR3 reads CASSVDPLAGGPTGELFF. In DNA, the CDR3 is TGTGCCAGCAGCGTAGACCCACTAGCGGGAGGCCCGACCGGGGAGCTGTTTTTT.

The chain is built from TRBV7-3 and TRBJ1-1, with D possibly being TRBD1 (5 bases). The CDR3 has 14 amino acids. Looked up from germline, CDR1 is SGHTA and CDR2 is FQGTGA. V was shortened by 6 bases and J by 3 bases, with 14 bases between the two germline ends. CDR3 loop: CASSQGFAYTEAFF. CDR3 in DNA: TGTGCCAGCAGTCAGGGTTTTGCGTACACTGAAGCTTTCTTT.

The chain joins TRBV19 to TRBJ1-6, with a tentative D call TRBD1 (6 bases). CDR3 length: 16 residues. Trimming pared 8 bases from V and 9 bases from J, leaving 23 bases between. Per the germline V gene, CDR1 is LNHDA and CDR2 is SQIVND (reference sequence). CDR3 protein: CASPRIEGEVSSPLHF. The CDR3 DNA reads TGTGCCAGTCCCCGAATCGAGGGGGAAGTAAGTTCACCCCTCCACTTT. The variable domain in full, with the rest retrieved from reference TRBV19 and TRBJ1-6, is DGGITQSPKYLFRKEGQNVTLSCEQNLNHDAMYWYRQDPGQGLRLIYYSQIVNDFQKGDIAEGYSVSREKKESFPLTVTSAQKNPTAFYLCASPRIEGEVSSPLHFGNGTRLTVT.

The V gene is TRBV29-1, the J gene TRBJ2-2; 9 bases map to TRBD1. The junction had 14 bases not matched to a gene; V was cut back by 6 bases and J by 6 bases. Germline V gene lookup returns CDR1 SQVTM and CDR2 ANQGSEA. The CDR3 spans 16 residues. The CDR3 spells CSVMKLQGAVSGELFF. The CDR3 DNA follows: TGCAGCGTCATGAAACTACAGGGGGCGGTGTCCGGGGAGCTGTTTTTT.

The chain joins TRBV28 to TRBJ1-2; 7 nucleotides match TRBD1. The V gene end was trimmed by 7 bases and the J gene end by 1 base; junction bases not matched to a gene: 3. Germline V CDR1 and CDR2: MDHEN, SYDVKM. The CDR3 runs to 13 residues. In DNA form, the CDR3 reads TGTGCCAGCAACCAGGGGGTTAACTATGGCTACACCTTC. This encodes CASNQGVNYGYTF.

The V call is TRBV2, the J call TRBJ2-1, with 8 bases lining up with TRBD1. The CDR3 runs to 14 residues. V shed 4 bases, J shed 6 bases, and the junction held 5 bases outside the gene matches. Germline V CDR1 and CDR2: SNHLY, FYNNEI. In nucleotides, the CDR3 is TGTGCCAGCAGTGGACAGGGGATGAGCAATGAGCAGTTCTTC. It specifies CASSGQGMSNEQFF.

This sequence joins TRBV20-1 and TRBJ1-3; TRBD1 matches at 10 bases. CDR3 length equals 14 residues. The germline gives CDR1 DFQATT, CDR2 SNEGSKA (reference sequence). With V trimmed by 3 bases and J by 3 bases, 2 bases remained unmatched. The CDR3 bases are TGCAGTGCTAGTGGGACAGGGGTTGGAAACACCATATATTTT. Amino acid sequence: CSASGTGVGNTIYF.